The 14 T cell receptor beta chains presented below share a single source sample, sequenced in a study of post-analysis software for immune sequencing data. Study-level findings and limits: Controls showed lower frequencies than patients for a few TRBV segments, and TRBV5-6, TRBV5-1 and TRBV20-1 were among these.

TCR beta cDNA libraries included unique molecular identifiers. Using its own MiXCR run on the PCR reads, TCRdb lists one record per CDR3 protein. The table records about 820,000 distinct CDR3 sequences, around 53% of them present only once. No antigen has been assigned to these receptors. The sample consisted of blood. These receptors all stem from a girl aged 5-17 years with multiple sclerosis.

This clonotype was counted a few times. The chain links TRBV6-4 to TRBJ2-1; D is undetermined. The V gene's germline CDR1 is MRHNA and CDR2 SNTAGT. The CDR3 is 13 residues long. V was pared by 5 bases and J by 4 bases, with 9 bases between. The CDR3 spells CASSYGLYNEQFF. CDR3 DNA: TGTGCCAGCAGTTACGGGCTATACAATGAGCAGTTCTTC.

Only a few counts were recorded for this clonotype. The chain joins TRBV11-2 to TRBJ1-2; TRBD1 agrees at 7 bases. CDR1 and CDR2 from the germline V gene are SGHAT and FQNNGV. This CDR3 contains 14 residues. V gave up 5 bases and J gave up 4 bases; unmatched junction bases: 7. CDR3 residues: CASSLTSGGYGYTF. The CDR3 DNA is TGTGCCAGCAGCCTAACCTCAGGGGGCTATGGCTACACCTTC.

This clonotype was detected a few times. The V call is TRBV20-1, the J call TRBJ1-4; no definite D call. The CDR3 length is 13 residues. Trimming took 4 bases from V and 7 from J, leaving 13 bases between them. Germline loops: CDR1 DFQATT, CDR2 SNEGSKA (reference sequence). CDR3 DNA sequence: TGCAGTGCTACCCCGGGAGGAAGTGAAAAACTGTTTTTT. Translated: CSATPGGSEKLFF.

The chain has TRBV11-1 and TRBJ2-1, with D perhaps TRBD2 (7 bases). V lost 7 bases and J lost 8, with 18 bases in between. Germline V CDR1 and CDR2: SGHAT, FQDESV (reference sequence). This CDR3 is built from 14 residues. The DNA of the CDR3 is TGTGCCAGCACCACCTCGGGGGGCCGCGATGAGCAGTTCTTC. This gives the protein CASTTSGGRDEQFF.

The chain combines TRBV5-1 with TRBJ1-6; 10 nucleotides line up with TRBD1. The CDR3 totals 14 residues. The V gene end was trimmed by 7 bases and the J gene end by 9 bases; junction bases not matched to a gene: 7. Germline V gives CDR1 SGHRS, CDR2 YFSETQ. The DNA for the CDR3 is TGCGCCAGCGCTCCCGGGACAGGGGCTTCACCCCTCCACTTT. Translating gives CASAPGTGASPLHF.

V is TRBV7-2 and J is TRBJ2-1; no clear D gene. This CDR3 is 15 amino acids long. The germline V and J ends were trimmed by 0 bases and 5 bases, with 11 bases remaining between them. The V gene's germline CDR1 is SGHTA and CDR2 FQGNSA. The CDR3 loop reads CASSLATNDHNEQFF. CDR3 nucleotide sequence: TGTGCCAGCAGCTTAGCGACGAATGACCACAATGAGCAGTTCTTC.

The genes are TRBV20-1 and TRBJ1-2, with 8 positions matching TRBD1. With V trimmed by 4 bases and J by 5 bases, 3 bases remained unmatched. This CDR3 has 12 amino acids. Germline V gene sequence: CDR1 DFQATT, CDR2 SNEGSKA (reference sequence). The CDR3 region has the DNA TGCAGTGCTACAGACAGGGGTTATGGCTACACCTTC. It is translated as CSATDRGYGYTF.

The rearrangement joins TRBV20-1 to TRBJ1-1; D call uncertain. The germline V and J ends were trimmed by 3 bases and 0 bases, with 17 bases remaining between them. CDR1 DFQATT and CDR2 SNEGSKA come from the germline V gene (reference sequence). This CDR3 has 16 residues. The CDR3 bases are TGCAGTGCTAGGCGATACGGAGAACACATGAACACTGAAGCTTTCTTT. It is translated as CSARRYGEHMNTEAFF.

The sample holds a few counts of this clonotype. The genes are TRBV20-1 and TRBJ1-4; tentative D call: TRBD1 (5 bases). This CDR3 has 14 amino acids. Germline assignment: CDR1 DFQATT and CDR2 SNEGSKA (reference sequence). Trimming took 2 bases from V and 3 from J, leaving 10 bases between them. The CDR3 DNA reads TGCAGTGCTAGATTGGGGCAGGCTAATGAAAAACTGTTTTTT. Protein sequence: CSARLGQANEKLFF.

Notes on this clonotype: A read error may produce the germline difference seen at one junction end. V is TRBV27 and J is TRBJ2-5, with D perhaps TRBD1 (7 bases). The DNA end favors TRBJ2-7, so the J call may be wrong. CDR3 length: 14 amino acids. Germline V gene data show CDR1 as MNHEY and CDR2 as SMNVEV (reference sequence). The chain's CDR3 is CANSLRAGGIEQYF. CDR3 nucleotides: TGTGCCAACAGTTTACGAGCAGGGGGGATCGAGCAGTACTTC.

The chain employs TRBV6-4 and TRBJ2-1, with D perhaps TRBD2 (6 bases). The CDR3 is made up of 14 amino acids. The germline V and J ends were trimmed by 0 bases and 11 bases, with 14 bases remaining between them. Germline V gene sequence: CDR1 MRHNA, CDR2 SNTAGT. CDR3 bases: TGTGCCAGCAGTGACTCGCTCCTAGCGAGGAAGCAGTTCTTC. As protein: CASSDSLLARKQFF.

The chain employs TRBV5-1 and TRBJ2-1; D call uncertain. Germline CDR1 SGHRS, CDR2 YFSETQ. The CDR3 has 15 amino acids. V shed 0 bases and J shed 6 bases, with 13 bases lying between them. The CDR3 is CASSLEAGIANEQFF. The CDR3 DNA follows: TGCGCCAGCAGCTTGGAGGCAGGTATAGCCAATGAGCAGTTCTTC. Looking up the rest from reference TRBV5-1 and TRBJ2-1 gives the full variable domain: KAGVTQTPRYLIKTRGQQVTLSCSPISGHRSVSWYQQTPGQGLQFLFEYFSETQRNKGNFPGRFSGRQFSNSRSEMNVSTLELGDSALYLCASSLEAGIANEQFFGPGTRLTVL.

Comments on this clonotype: The junction departs from the called germline gene at one end, perhaps through a read error. J is TRBJ1-2 and V is TRBV12-3 or TRBV12-4, with D maybe TRBD1 (6 bases). This CDR3 comprises 14 residues. CDR3 DNA: TGTACCAGCAGTCCTGCCGGGGGCCCCTATGGCTACACCTTC. It codes for CTSSPAGGPYGYTF.

The chain has TRBV7-9 and TRBJ2-7; D may be TRBD2 (6 bases). The DNA end is a closer match to TRBJ2-5, so the J assignment may be wrong. The CDR3 is made up of 14 amino acids. CDR1 is SEHNR, CDR2 FQNEAQ, per germline (reference sequence). The CDR3 loop is CASSPREKGETQYF. The CDR3, as DNA: TGTGCCAGCAGCCCACGGGAGAAGGGAGAGACCCAGTACTTC.